One sample yielded the 19 T cell receptor beta chains listed below, sequenced in a study of blood T cell repertoires in COVID-19. Sequencing used immunoSEQ multiplex PCR; TCRdb keeps in-frame clones, though not all of them. The sample includes some 130,000 clones, approximately 80% of them seen just once. Sequencing was carried out using peripheral blood. These receptors all come from a woman between 45 and 65 years old with acute or convalescent COVID-19.

This chain connects TRBV29-1 to TRBJ2-2; no clear D gene. V was pared by 7 bases and J by 2 bases, with 11 bases between. The length of the CDR3 is 13 residues. The germline gives CDR1 SQVTM, CDR2 ANQGSEA. CDR3 in amino acids: CSASYSNTGELFF. As DNA, the CDR3 is TGCAGCGCCTCATACTCCAACACCGGGGAGCTGTTTTTT.

The J gene is TRBJ1-6, the V gene TRBV14, with D perhaps TRBD1 (6 bases). Germline V gene lookup returns CDR1 SGHDN and CDR2 FVKESK. Trimming took 2 bases from V and 0 from J, leaving 17 bases between them. CDR3 length: 19 amino acids. CDR3 region: CASSQKWGGEGSYNSPLHF. CDR3 in DNA: TGTGCCAGCAGCCAAAAATGGGGGGGCGAGGGCTCCTATAATTCACCCCTCCACTTT. The full variable domain, completed using reference TRBV14 and TRBJ1-6, is EAGVTQFPSHSVIEKGQTVTLRCDPISGHDNLYWYRRVMGKEIKFLLHFVKESKQDESGMPNNRFLAERTGGTYSTLKVQPAELEDSGVYFCASSQKWGGEGSYNSPLHFGNGTRLTVT.

This chain links TRBV5-1 with TRBJ2-7, with 8 bases matching TRBD2. The CDR3 sequence is 17 residues long. V gave up 0 bases and J gave up 0 bases; unmatched junction bases: 8. CDR1 and CDR2 (germline): SGHRS, YFSETQ. The CDR3 is CASSLASSGSYSYEQYF. CDR3 in DNA: TGCGCCAGCAGCTTGGCGTCTAGCGGGTCCTACTCCTACGAGCAGTACTTC.

The chain combines TRBV30 with TRBJ2-7; D is unclear. Trimming took 3 bases from V and 3 from J, leaving 9 bases between them. Germline V gene lookup returns CDR1 GTSNPN and CDR2 SVGIG (reference sequence). The length of the CDR3 is 12 residues. CDR3 in DNA: TGTGCCTGGAGCGACATGAGCTACGAGCAGTACTTC. Encoded protein: CAWSDMSYEQYF.

This chain uses TRBV19 with TRBJ1-2; D remains unclear. The CDR3 consists of 12 residues. CDR1 is LNHDA and CDR2 is SQIVND in the germline V gene (reference sequence). With 3 bases removed from V and 5 bases from J, the gap between germline ends came to 7 bases. The CDR3 bases are TGTGCCAGTAGTATCCCCAGTTATGGCTACACCTTC. It translates to CASSIPSYGYTF.

This clone appeared a single time. The chain couples TRBV6-1 to TRBJ1-2; TRBD1 matches at 11 bases. The CDR3 sequence is 15 residues long. V shed 3 bases and J 4 bases; nucleotides not matched to a gene: 4. From germline, CDR1 is MNHNS and CDR2 SASEGT. The CDR3 is CASSEGQGEPYGYTF. CDR3 sequence (DNA): TGTGCCAGCAGTGAGGGACAGGGGGAACCCTATGGCTACACCTTC.

V is TRBV5-4 and J is TRBJ1-2, with 8 nucleotides matching TRBD1. The CDR3 has 14 amino acids. Trimming cost V 1 base and J 5 bases; bases outside gene matches: 4. CDR1 and CDR2 from the germline V gene are SGHNT and YYREEE (reference sequence). The CDR3 here is CASSLKGQAYGYTF. The DNA of the CDR3 is TGTGCCAGCAGCTTGAAGGGACAGGCTTATGGCTACACCTTC.

The chain is built from TRBV20-1 and TRBJ2-1; 9 nucleotides align to TRBD2. CDR1 and CDR2 from the germline V gene are DFQATT and SNEGSKA (reference sequence). The CDR3 sequence is 10 residues long. Trimming cost V 6 bases and J 13 bases; bases outside gene matches: 4. Here the CDR3 DNA reads TGCAGTGCCCGACTAGCGGCCCAGTTCTTC. Encoded protein: CSARLAAQFF.

This clone was seen at least ten times. This sequence joins TRBV11-3 and TRBJ1-5; TRBD1 might be the D (6 bases). The V end lost 5 bases, the J end lost 10 bases, and 30 bases lay between the germline ends. CDR1 SGHNT and CDR2 YENEEA come from the germline V gene. The CDR3 totals 18 residues. CDR3 residues: CASSHPPVGGTTLRPQHF. Written as DNA, the CDR3 is TGTGCCAGCAGCCATCCTCCCGTAGGGGGTACTACCCTAAGACCCCAGCATTTT.

The chain recombines TRBV3-1 (or the pseudogene TRBV3-2) with TRBJ1-6; the D gene is possibly TRBD1 (5 bases). CDR3 length equals 13 residues. Germline CDR1 is LGHDT and CDR2 is YNNKEL (reference sequence). V lost 6 bases to trimming and J lost 10 bases, with 13 bases between them. CDR3 sequence: CASSHRNGSPLHF. The DNA of the CDR3 is TGTGCCAGCAGTCACAGGAACGGGTCACCCCTCCACTTT.

This chain joins TRBV6-5 and TRBJ1-1; D is perhaps TRBD1 (6 bases). Germline V gene sequence: CDR1 MNHEY, CDR2 SVGAGI. The CDR3 runs 15 residues. Trimming removed 6 bases at V and 0 bases at J, with 14 bases between. Here the CDR3 reads CASREGGTLNTEAFF. The CDR3 nucleotides are TGTGCCAGCAGGGAGGGGGGGACATTGAACACTGAAGCTTTCTTT.

The chain joins TRBV7-9 to TRBJ2-6; maybe TRBD1 (6 bases). Looked up from germline, CDR1 is SEHNR and CDR2 is FQNEAQ (reference sequence). The CDR3 has 15 amino acids. The V end was cut by 5 bases, the J end by 2 bases, with 10 bases between. CDR3 bases: TGTGCCAGCAGCCCTGAGGGGGCTGGGGCCAACGTCCTGACTTTC. Translation: CASSPEGAGANVLTF.

This chain uses TRBV10-3 with TRBJ2-3; tentative D call: TRBD2 (6 bases). Germline values: CDR1 ENHRY, CDR2 SYGVKD. CDR3 size: 14 residues. V dropped 7 bases and J dropped 0 bases, with 11 bases sitting between them. The CDR3 sequence is CAIMAGTSTDTQYF. The CDR3 coding sequence is TGTGCCATCATGGCGGGGACTAGCACAGATACGCAGTATTTT.

The V call is TRBV6-5, the J call TRBJ1-1, with 7 bases that match TRBD1. J gave up 3 bases and V 6 bases, and 7 bases lay outside the gene matches. The CDR3 sequence is 14 residues long. CDR1 and CDR2 from the germline V gene are MNHEY and SVGAGI. The CDR3 spells CASSTSTGDTEAFF. CDR3 DNA: TGTGCCAGCAGCACCAGTACAGGGGACACTGAAGCTTTCTTT.

The rearrangement uses TRBV28 and TRBJ1-6, with TRBD1 matching over 7 bases. The CDR3 runs 15 residues. V was clipped by 5 bases and J by 10 bases; unmatched bases: 11. The V gene's germline CDR1 is MDHEN and CDR2 SYDVKM. CDR3 sequence reads: CASSGSGQYESPLHF. The DNA of the CDR3 is TGTGCCAGCAGTGGATCGGGACAGTATGAGTCACCCCTCCACTTT.

The chain combines TRBV5-1 with TRBJ1-1, with 10 bases aligning to TRBD1. Germline V gives CDR1 SGHRS, CDR2 YFSETQ. The CDR3 has 14 residues. V shed 4 bases and J 2 bases; nucleotides not matched to a gene: 2. The CDR3 sequence is CASSATGGNTEAFF. For the CDR3, the DNA is TGCGCCAGCAGCGCGACAGGGGGCAACACTGAAGCTTTCTTT.

The CDR3 region is CASSIPGNTIYF. The CDR3 DNA is TGTGCCAGTAGTATTCCAGGAAACACCATATATTTT. The chain combines TRBV19 with TRBJ1-3; D is undetermined. The CDR3 is made up of 12 amino acids. Germline CDR1 LNHDA, CDR2 SQIVND (reference sequence). Between the trimmed V and J ends, which lost 3 bases and 4 bases, there was a span of 4 bases.

This chain joins TRBV27 and TRBJ2-3, with D possibly being TRBD1 (5 bases). Trimming pared 6 bases from V and 1 base from J, leaving 11 bases between. CDR3 length: 14 residues. The germline gives CDR1 MNHEY, CDR2 SMNVEV (reference sequence). Here the CDR3 reads CASSPGYRTDTQYF. The CDR3 nucleotides are TGTGCCAGCAGCCCAGGGTACCGCACAGATACGCAGTATTTT.

The chain has TRBV9 and TRBJ2-1; 9 bases match TRBD2. Germline CDR1 SGDLS, CDR2 YYNGEE. Trimming took 0 bases from V and 8 from J; bases not matched to a gene: 15. This CDR3 spans 18 amino acids. Here the CDR3 reads CASSVEVAGDGIFDEQFF. DNA of the CDR3: TGTGCCAGCAGCGTAGAGGTAGCGGGGGACGGGATATTCGATGAGCAGTTCTTC.